This T cell receptor beta chain was identified in a study of T cell responses to AZD1222 COVID-19 vaccine. Study-wide points: At study baseline, merely roughly 6 AZD1222 recipients were seropositive. Regions 160-218 and 743-854 held dominance among vaccine-associated CD4 TCRs, which spanned spike. Among the donors, most were white British and more were female, and clonal diversity was possibly underestimated.

Second-dose intervals of approximately 4 or approximately 12 weeks were pooled. Trimming stripped 8 bases from V and 2 bases from J, with 13 bases between. Germline V CDR1 and CDR2: KGHSH, LQKENI. This CDR3 has 14 residues. The sample holds a few counts of this clone. The target antigen is unknown. TCRdb's table, derived via immunoSEQ multiplex PCR, lists solely in-frame clones and lacks some. This sample has 90,000 to 100,000 clones, with about 88% found just once. The sequencing here drew on peripheral blood, taken 28 days after the second AZD1222 dose. This rearrangement joins TRBV18 to TRBJ1-3, with unresolved D. The TCR comes from an adult who received the AZD1222 COVID-19 vaccine. In DNA, the CDR3 is TGTGCCAGCGGGGAGGGAGACGCTGGAAACACCATATATTTT. It translates to CASGEGDAGNTIYF.